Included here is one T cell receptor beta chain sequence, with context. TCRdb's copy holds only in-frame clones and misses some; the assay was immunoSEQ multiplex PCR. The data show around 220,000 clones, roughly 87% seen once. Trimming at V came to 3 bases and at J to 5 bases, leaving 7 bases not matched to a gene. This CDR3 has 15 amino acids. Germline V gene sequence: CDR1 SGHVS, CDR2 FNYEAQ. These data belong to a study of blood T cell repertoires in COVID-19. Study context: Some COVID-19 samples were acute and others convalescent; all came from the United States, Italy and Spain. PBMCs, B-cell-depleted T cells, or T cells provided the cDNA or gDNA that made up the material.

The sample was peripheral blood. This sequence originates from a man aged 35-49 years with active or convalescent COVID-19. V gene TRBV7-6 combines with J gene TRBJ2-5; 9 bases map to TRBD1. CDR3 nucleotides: TGTGCCAGCAGCTTGAGACAGGGGGTACATGAGACCCAGTACTTC. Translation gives CASSLRQGVHETQYF.